Shown below are 15 T cell receptor beta chains from a single sample sequenced in a study of PD-L1 blockade in urothelial cancer. Time point of the sample: peripheral blood 6 weeks after treatment start. Some clones are missing from TCRdb's copy, which holds only in-frame ones; the method was immunoSEQ multiplex PCR. The table records about 76,000 clones, around 90% of them present only once. The material was PBMCs, obtained around atezolizumab (anti-PD-L1) treatment. The receptor source for this set is a woman older than 75 with urothelial cancer.

V gene TRBV20-1 combines with J gene TRBJ2-7, with D possibly TRBD2 on 6 matching bases. Germline V gives CDR1 DFQATT, CDR2 SNEGSKA (reference sequence). Between the trimmed V and J ends, which lost 6 bases and 9 bases, there was a span of 12 bases. There are 10 residues in the CDR3. As DNA, the CDR3 is TGCAGTGCCCTAATGGAGGGGCAGTACTTC. It yields the protein CSALMEGQYF.

V and J are TRBV12-5 and TRBJ2-1, with 8 bases aligning to TRBD2. CDR1 LGHNT and CDR2 FRNRAP come from the germline V gene. The CDR3 runs to 16 residues. The trim removed 2 bases at V and 1 base at J, leaving 4 bases unmatched. For the CDR3, the DNA is TGTGCTAGTGGTTTGTTCATAGCGGGGTCCTACAATGAGCAGTTCTTC. It specifies CASGLFIAGSYNEQFF.

The chain is built from TRBV5-1 and TRBJ2-7, with TRBD2 as a possible D gene (5 bases). The length of the CDR3 is 15 residues. CDR1 is SGHRS and CDR2 is YFSETQ in the germline V gene. V lost 0 bases to trimming and J lost 7 bases, with 17 bases between them. The CDR3 sequence: CASSLGGNQPGEQYF. DNA for the CDR3: TGCGCCAGCAGCTTGGGAGGGAATCAACCGGGGGAGCAGTACTTC. Combining the CDR3 with reference TRBV5-1 and TRBJ2-7 gives the whole variable domain KAGVTQTPRYLIKTRGQQVTLSCSPISGHRSVSWYQQTPGQGLQFLFEYFSETQRNKGNFPGRFSGRQFSNSRSEMNVSTLELGDSALYLCASSLGGNQPGEQYFGPGTRLTVT.

In DNA form, the CDR3 reads TGTGCCACCAGCAGGGGTAGCGGCACAGATACGCAGTATTTT. Translating gives CATSRGSGTDTQYF. The chain combines TRBV15 with TRBJ2-3; D may be TRBD2 (5 bases). The CDR3 consists of 14 residues. The V gene lost 3 bases and the J gene lost 1 base, with 8 bases spanning the gap. Germline CDR1 LNHNV, CDR2 YYDKDF (reference sequence). Full variable domain (missing parts from reference TRBV15 and TRBJ2-3): DAMVIQNPRYQVTQFGKPVTLSCSQTLNHNVMYWYQQKSSQAPKLLFHYYDKDFNNEADTPDNFQSRRPNTSFCFLDIRSPGLGDTAMYLCATSRGSGTDTQYFGPGTRLTVL.

The chain employs TRBV9 and TRBJ2-2, with a tentative D call TRBD2 (5 bases). Germline lookup yields CDR1 SGDLS and CDR2 YYNGEE. This CDR3 comprises 16 residues. The germline V and J ends were trimmed by 0 bases and 6 bases, with 15 bases remaining between them. CDR3 DNA sequence: TGTGCCAGCAGCGTAGGTGCCGAGGCGCGGGCCGGGGAGCTGTTTTTT. Its protein is CASSVGAEARAGELFF.

This sequence joins TRBV5-1 and TRBJ1-2; TRBD1 is a possible D gene (6 bases). This CDR3 has 13 residues. Trimming cost V 1 base and J 4 bases, with 8 bases left between them. Germline V gene sequence: CDR1 SGHRS, CDR2 YFSETQ. For the CDR3, the DNA is TGCGCCAGCAGCTTGCCGGACAGCTATGGCTACACCTTC. Amino acids: CASSLPDSYGYTF.

The chain has TRBV6-6 and TRBJ2-7; no definite D call. The CDR3 has 13 amino acids. The germline V gene has CDR1 MNHNY and CDR2 SVGAGI (reference sequence). Trimming removed 4 bases from V and 2 bases from J, with 9 bases in between. In nucleotides, the CDR3 is TGTGCCAGCAGTTTAACTCAAGCCTACGAGCAGTACTTC. It encodes CASSLTQAYEQYF.

The DNA for the CDR3 is TGTGCCAGTAGTGAAGCCCCCCTGGCTAGCGTCTACGAGCAGTACTTC. Encoded protein: CASSEAPLASVYEQYF. The V and J genes are TRBV19 and TRBJ2-7; D is perhaps TRBD2 (6 bases). The CDR3 is made up of 16 amino acids. V lost 5 bases and J 3 bases, leaving 20 bases between the germline ends. Germline CDR1 reads LNHDA; CDR2 reads SQIVND (reference sequence). Combining the CDR3 with reference TRBV19 and TRBJ2-7 gives the whole variable domain DGGITQSPKYLFRKEGQNVTLSCEQNLNHDAMYWYRQDPGQGLRLIYYSQIVNDFQKGDIAEGYSVSREKKESFPLTVTSAQKNPTAFYLCASSEAPLASVYEQYFGPGTRLTVT.

The gene calls are TRBV6-1 and TRBJ2-3; 9 bases agree with TRBD1. CDR1 MNHNS and CDR2 SASEGT come from the germline V gene. The V and J ends lost 6 bases and 3 bases, in that order; junction bases with no gene match: 7. CDR3 length: 15 residues. CDR3 DNA sequence: TGTGCCAGCAGCCAGACAGGGGGTGATACAGATACGCAGTATTTT. It yields the protein CASSQTGGDTDTQYF.

This chain links TRBV10-3 with TRBJ2-7; 9 bases line up with TRBD1. Trimming at V came to 4 bases and at J to 4 bases, leaving 5 bases not matched to a gene. Germline CDR1 is ENHRY and CDR2 is SYGVKD. This CDR3 is 14 amino acids long. CDR3 sequence: CAISGGTGLYEQYF. CDR3 bases: TGTGCCATCAGTGGAGGGACAGGGCTTTACGAGCAGTACTTC.

V and J are TRBV29-1 and TRBJ2-1, with 9 positions matching TRBD2. The CDR3 covers 13 residues. V lost 7 bases, J lost 6 bases, and 7 bases stayed unmatched. From germline, CDR1 is SQVTM and CDR2 ANQGSEA. CDR3: CSGGAGGPNEQFF. The CDR3, as DNA: TGCAGCGGGGGGGCGGGAGGGCCCAATGAGCAGTTCTTC.

The rearrangement links TRBV7-9 to TRBJ1-1; weak D call: TRBD1 (6 bases). V shed 4 bases and J shed 8 bases, with 17 bases lying between them. The CDR3 covers 14 residues. Germline V lookup: CDR1 SEHNR, CDR2 FQNEAQ (reference sequence). CDR3 DNA: TGTGCCAGCAGCTCGCGCGACAGGTTTACCGAAGCTTTCTTT. Encoded protein: CASSSRDRFTEAFF.

This clone occurred once. The chain recombines TRBV5-5 with TRBJ2-7, with 7 bases identical to TRBD1. The CDR3 length is 14 residues. V was clipped by 2 bases and J by 1 base; unmatched bases: 3. Per the germline V gene, CDR1 is SGHKS and CDR2 is YYEKEE (reference sequence). The CDR3 loop is CASSLQGWSYEQYF. The DNA of the CDR3 is TGTGCCAGCAGCTTACAGGGGTGGTCCTACGAGCAGTACTTC.

The gene calls are TRBV4-1 and TRBJ1-5; D uncertain. The CDR3 length is 16 residues. Germline V gene lookup returns CDR1 MGHRA and CDR2 YSYEKL. V lost 0 bases, J lost 4 bases, and 13 bases lay in between. CDR3 DNA: TGCGCCAGCAGCCAAGATTTCTCCGGAGGTAATCAGCCCCAGCATTTT. This translates into CASSQDFSGGNQPQHF.

The J gene is TRBJ2-7, the V gene TRBV7-3; 14 bases agree with TRBD2. The length of the CDR3 is 14 residues. Trimming removed 5 bases from V and 6 bases from J; junction bases left unmatched: 3. In germline, CDR1 is SGHTA, CDR2 FQGTGA. The CDR3 here is CASSPGLAGVEQYF. Written as DNA, the CDR3 is TGTGCCAGCAGCCCGGGACTAGCGGGAGTCGAGCAGTACTTC. Full variable domain (outside the CDR3, taken from reference TRBV7-3 and TRBJ2-7): GAGVSQTPSNKVTEKGKYVELRCDPISGHTALYWYRQSLGQGPEFLIYFQGTGAADDSGLPNDRFFAVRPEGSVSTLKIQRTERGDSAVYLCASSPGLAGVEQYFGPGTRLTVT.